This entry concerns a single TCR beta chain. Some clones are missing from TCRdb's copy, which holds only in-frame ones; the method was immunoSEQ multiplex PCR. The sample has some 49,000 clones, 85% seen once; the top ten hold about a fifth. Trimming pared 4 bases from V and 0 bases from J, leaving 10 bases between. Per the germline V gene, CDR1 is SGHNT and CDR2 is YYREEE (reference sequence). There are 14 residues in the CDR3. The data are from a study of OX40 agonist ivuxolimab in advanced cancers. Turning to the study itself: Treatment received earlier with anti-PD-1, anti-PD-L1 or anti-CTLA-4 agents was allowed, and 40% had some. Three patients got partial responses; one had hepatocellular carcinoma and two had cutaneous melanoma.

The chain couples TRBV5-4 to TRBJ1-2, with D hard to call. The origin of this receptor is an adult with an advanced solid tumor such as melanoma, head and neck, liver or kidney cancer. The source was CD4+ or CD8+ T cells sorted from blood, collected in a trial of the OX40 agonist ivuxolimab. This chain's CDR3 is CASSAPGANYGYTF. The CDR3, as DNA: TGTGCCAGCAGCGCCCCGGGAGCTAACTATGGCTACACCTTC.